This is a list of T cell receptor beta chains from one sample in a study of T-cell memory formation after mild COVID-19. MiXCR, applied by TCRdb to the 5' RACE reads, yields one record per CDR3 protein. The sample holds approximately 400,000 distinct CDR3 sequences, about 20% seen once. Sequenced: PBMCs or a T cell subset sorted from them (not recorded which). These receptors originate from a man aged 18 to 29 who had mild COVID-19 (a few samples of this study predate the infection). Cell type and time point are not known. Both conserved end residues are part of each CDR3. The D gene is left open where the match is weak. Expanded clones get a size class; other rows say once, few or many, or leave the size out.

clone size	D gene	V gene	J gene	CDR3 DNA	CDR3 protein
.	.	TRBV20-1	TRBJ2-7	TGCAGTGCTCCAGAGCGTGGGGCCGGGGACGGCGAGCAGTACTTC	CSAPERGAGDGEQYF
.	.	TRBV24-1	TRBJ2-3	TGTGCCACCAGTGATATGAGGACGTATACGCAGTATTTT	CATSDMRTYTQYF
.	TRBD1	TRBV7-9	TRBJ2-2	TGTGCCAGCAGCCCGCGCCGGGACAGGGTTGGCGGGGAGCTGTTTTTT	CASSPRRDRVGGELFF
few	.	TRBV7-8	TRBJ2-1	TGTGCCAGCGGATCGGGCGGAACCTACAATGAGCAGTTCTTC	CASGSGGTYNEQFF
.	.	TRBV3-1	TRBJ2-6	TGTGCCAGCAGCCCTGTAAGCCGGGGGGCCAACGTCCTGACTTTC	CASSPVSRGANVLTF
few	.	TRBV6-5	TRBJ1-1	TGTGCCAGCAGTTTAGGGACAACTTTGTCTGAAGCTTTCTTT	CASSLGTTLSEAFF
once	.	TRBV6-5	TRBJ1-5	TGTGCCAGCAGTTACTCGGAGGGCTCCGGGCCCCAGCATTTT	CASSYSEGSGPQHF
.	.	TRBV2	TRBJ2-1	TGTGCCAGCAGTGAACCGGACAGCCTCAACAATGAGCAGTTCTTC	CASSEPDSLNNEQFF
.	TRBD1	TRBV7-2	TRBJ1-5	TGTGCCAGCAGCTTAGCGGGACAGGGAGTTGAGCCCCAGCATTTT	CASSLAGQGVEPQHF
many	.	TRBV12-3/TRBV12-4	TRBJ2-3	TGTGCCAGCAGTTTAGCGGTTGGCGGGCAGTTACAGTATTTT	CASSLAVGGQLQYF
few	TRBD1	TRBV20-1	TRBJ2-5	TGCAGTGCTAGGGGGACAGGTCAAGAGACCCAGTACTTC	CSARGTGQETQYF
few	.	TRBV27	TRBJ1-2	TGTGCCAGCAGTTTATCGGCTCCGCTTATACGATTAAACTATGGCTACACCTTC	CASSLSAPLIRLNYGYTF
.	.	TRBV7-3	TRBJ2-3	TGTGCCAGCAGTACTGGACAGTCTAACACAGATACGCAGTATTTT	CASSTGQSNTDTQYF
many	.	TRBV15	TRBJ1-5	TGTGCCACCAGCAGAGATGGGGCGGGTCAGCCCCAGCATTTT	CATSRDGAGQPQHF
.	.	TRBV7-6	TRBJ2-1	TGTGCCAGCAGCTTGGCCCCCGAGATCCAGCAGTTCTTC	CASSLAPEIQQFF
many	.	TRBV5-1	TRBJ2-5	TGCGCCAGCAGCGCGGGACGATCCGAAGAGACCCAGTACTTC	CASSAGRSEETQYF
many	.	TRBV4-3	TRBJ2-3	TGCGCCAGCAGCCAAGTGCCTAGCCCCGGGACAGATACGCAGTATTTT	CASSQVPSPGTDTQYF
few	.	TRBV7-2	TRBJ2-5	TGTGCCAGCACCATCTTCGCGGGGGCCATGGGAGAGACCCAGTACTTC	CASTIFAGAMGETQYF
few	.	TRBV5-1	TRBJ1-1	TGCGCCAGCAGCTCGATCCCAGGGCAGATGAACACTGAAGCTTTCTTT	CASSSIPGQMNTEAFF
few	.	TRBV19	TRBJ1-5	TGTGCCAGTAGATGGGGAAGGGGAAGTGATCAGCCCCAGCATTTT	CASRWGRGSDQPQHF
.	.	TRBV6-6	TRBJ1-5	TGTGCCAGCAGCGAAGGGGGTCAGCCCCAGCATTTT	CASSEGGQPQHF
.	.	TRBV12-3/TRBV12-4	TRBJ2-1	TGTGCCAGCAGTTTTTGGGATGAGCAGTTCTTC	CASSFWDEQFF
once	TRBD1	TRBV20-1	TRBJ1-2	TGCAGTGATAGACCTAGACAGGGAGTTGGTGGCTACACCTTC	CSDRPRQGVGGYTF
.	.	TRBV12-3/TRBV12-4	TRBJ2-7	TGTGCCAGCACACACACCGGGTCCAACCCCTCCTACGAGCAGTACTTC	CASTHTGSNPSYEQYF
few	.	TRBV7-2	TRBJ1-2	TGTGCCAGCAGCTTAAGTTCTCCGGGCTATGGCTACACCTTC	CASSLSSPGYGYTF
.	TRBD2	TRBV27	TRBJ2-2	TGTGCCAGCAGTCCCTCACTAGCGTACGGGGAGCTGTTTTTT	CASSPSLAYGELFF
.	.	TRBV5-5	TRBJ1-1	TGTGCCAGCAGCTTGGAAAACCAGGTGCGAAGGGACACTGAAGCTTTCTTT	CASSLENQVRRDTEAFF
.	.	TRBV24-1	TRBJ2-5	TGTGCCACCACGCAGAGGGGCTTCAGAGGGGAGACCCAGTACTTC	CATTQRGFRGETQYF
.	TRBD1	TRBV7-8	TRBJ2-1	TGTGCCAGTCAGGGGGCGATCTACAATGAGCAGTTCTTC	CASQGAIYNEQFF
.	.	TRBV7-9	TRBJ1-6	TGTGCCAGCAGCTTAGAGGACACGGATTCACCCCTCCACTTT	CASSLEDTDSPLHF
.	.	TRBV5-6	TRBJ2-7	TGTGCCAGCAGCTCCGACAGGAGCTCCTACGAGCAGTACTTC	CASSSDRSSYEQYF
.	TRBD1	TRBV5-8	TRBJ2-1	TGTGCCAGCAGCTTGGGGGCCGGGACAGGTTACAATGAGCAGTTCTTC	CASSLGAGTGYNEQFF
.	TRBD2	TRBV11-2	TRBJ2-2	TGTGCCAGCAGCTCGATCAGGGCGTCCCCGGGACTAGCGTACACCGGGGAGCTGTTTTTT	CASSSIRASPGLAYTGELFF
few	TRBD1	TRBV24-1	TRBJ1-5	TGTGCCACCAGTGATGGGGCAGGGGGGAGCAATCAGCCCCAGCATTTT	CATSDGAGGSNQPQHF
once	TRBD1	TRBV7-8	TRBJ1-2	TGTGCCAGCAGCTTAGACCCCCGGACAGGCTATGGCTACACCTTC	CASSLDPRTGYGYTF
few	.	TRBV7-9	TRBJ1-2	TGTGCCAGCAGCGGCGATCCCGGGAGTCGTGGCTACACCTTC	CASSGDPGSRGYTF
.	.	TRBV7-9	TRBJ2-3	TGTGCCAGCAGCTCCAGCGCTGGCACAGATACGCAGTATTTT	CASSSSAGTDTQYF
.	.	TRBV25-1	TRBJ2-3	TGTGCCAGCAGTGAAACGCCAGCGGGCTTAGATACGCAGTATTTT	CASSETPAGLDTQYF
.	.	TRBV28	TRBJ1-3	TGTGCCAGCAGGGAGAGGGAGAGGGACACCATATATTTT	CASRERERDTIYF
.	TRBD1	TRBV7-9	TRBJ1-5	TGTGCCAGCAGCTCTGGACAGGGTTTCACGCCCCAGCATTTT	CASSSGQGFTPQHF
.	TRBD1	TRBV6-6	TRBJ2-2	TGTGCCAGCAGTTACTCAGGGGGCAACGGGGAGCTGTTTTTT	CASSYSGGNGELFF
few	.	TRBV20-1	TRBJ2-5	TGCAGTGCTTGGCGAGAGACCCAGTACTTC	CSAWRETQYF
.	TRBD1	TRBV20-1	TRBJ1-1	TGCAGTGCTAGGGACAGGGACGGATCAGCTTTCTTT	CSARDRDGSAFF
.	.	TRBV11-2	TRBJ1-3	TGTGCCAGCAGCTTCGACAGTCACTGGAGAAACACCATATATTTT	CASSFDSHWRNTIYF
few	.	TRBV20-1	TRBJ1-2	TGCAGTGCTAGAAGCTTTCCTAACTATGGCTACACCTTC	CSARSFPNYGYTF
.	.	TRBV4-1	TRBJ2-1	TGCGCCAGCAGCCAAGCCCCACCGCAGCCCAGCTCCTACAATGAGCAGTTCTTC	CASSQAPPQPSSYNEQFF
.	TRBD1	TRBV20-1	TRBJ1-5	TGCAGTGCTCAAGCGGGACAGGAAAATCAGCCCCAGCATTTT	CSAQAGQENQPQHF
few	TRBD1	TRBV29-1	TRBJ2-5	TGCAGCGTCGGGGACAGGGGACCTGAGACCCAGTACTTC	CSVGDRGPETQYF
.	TRBD1	TRBV18	TRBJ1-1	TGTGCCAGCTCACCCCTAGGGACAGGTCAATCAAAGGCTTTCTTT	CASSPLGTGQSKAFF
many	TRBD2	TRBV7-2	TRBJ2-1	TGTGCCAGCACGGGACTAGCGGGGACCACCTCATTGGATGAGCAGTTCTTC	CASTGLAGTTSLDEQFF
many	.	TRBV6-2/TRBV6-3	TRBJ1-1	TGTGCCAGCAGTTTCAGGGTTACTGAAGCTTTCTTT	CASSFRVTEAFF